The clone carrying this T cell receptor beta chain turned up a few times. Antigen: not known. These data come from a study of beta chain features in type 1 diabetes. Study results and limitations: Among patients, naive, central memory and Treg TCRB repertoires appeared more similar than among healthy donors.

V shed 4 bases and J 7 bases; nucleotides not matched to a gene: 2. CDR3 length: 14 residues. CDR1 is SEHNR, CDR2 FQNEAQ, per germline (reference sequence). As every portion of the isolated RNA was reverse transcribed, the sequencing read expressed TCRB transcripts. The repertoire was sequenced with immunoSEQ multiplex PCR; TCRdb's copy has only in-frame clones and lacks some. In the table there are about 240,000 clones, roughly 30% of which are singletons. Sequenced: central memory CD4+ T cells from blood. The origin of this receptor is a young man in good health. The chain links TRBV7-9 to TRBJ2-4, with TRBD2 matching 12 bases. Written as DNA, the CDR3 is TGTGCCAGCAGCTACGGGACTAGCGGGAACATTCAGTACTTC. It yields the protein CASSYGTSGNIQYF.